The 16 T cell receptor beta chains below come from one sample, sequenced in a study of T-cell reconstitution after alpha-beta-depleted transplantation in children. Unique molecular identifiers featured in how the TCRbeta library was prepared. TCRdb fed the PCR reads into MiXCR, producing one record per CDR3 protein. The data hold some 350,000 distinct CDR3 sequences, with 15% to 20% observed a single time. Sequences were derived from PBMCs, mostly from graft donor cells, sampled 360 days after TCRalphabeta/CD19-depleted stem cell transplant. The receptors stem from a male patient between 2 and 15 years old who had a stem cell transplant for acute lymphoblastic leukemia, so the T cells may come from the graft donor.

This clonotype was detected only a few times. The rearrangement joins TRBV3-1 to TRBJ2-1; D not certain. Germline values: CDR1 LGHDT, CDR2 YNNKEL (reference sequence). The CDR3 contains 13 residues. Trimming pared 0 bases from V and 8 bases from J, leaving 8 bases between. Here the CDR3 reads CASSQDTFHEQFF. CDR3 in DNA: TGTGCCAGCAGCCAAGACACCTTCCATGAGCAGTTCTTC.

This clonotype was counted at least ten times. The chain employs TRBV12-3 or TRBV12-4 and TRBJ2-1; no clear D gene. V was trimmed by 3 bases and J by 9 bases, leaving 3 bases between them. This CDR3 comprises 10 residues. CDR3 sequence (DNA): TGTGCCAGCAGTTTTGGTGAGCAGTTCTTC. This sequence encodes CASSFGEQFF.

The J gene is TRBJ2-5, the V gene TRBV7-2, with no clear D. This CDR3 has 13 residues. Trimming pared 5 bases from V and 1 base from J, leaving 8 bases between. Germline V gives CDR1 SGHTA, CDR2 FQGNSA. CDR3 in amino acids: CASSRRFQETQYF. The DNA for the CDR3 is TGTGCCAGCAGCCGACGGTTCCAAGAGACCCAGTACTTC.

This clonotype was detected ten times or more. Here the CDR3 reads CASSFRDSNTEAFF. CDR3 sequence (DNA): TGTGCCAGCAGCTTCAGGGACAGTAACACTGAAGCTTTCTTT. The V gene is TRBV7-2, the J gene TRBJ1-1, with TRBD1 identical over 7 bases. The ends lost 3 bases at V and 2 bases at J; junction bases unmatched: 3. The CDR3 is 14 residues long. The germline CDR1 and CDR2 sequences are SGHTA and FQGNSA. The full variable domain, completed using reference TRBV7-2 and TRBJ1-1, is GAGVSQSPSNKVTEKGKDVELRCDPISGHTALYWYRQSLGQGLEFLIYFQGNSAPDKSGLPSDRFSAERTGGSVSTLTIQRTQQEDSAVYLCASSFRDSNTEAFFGQGTRLTVV.

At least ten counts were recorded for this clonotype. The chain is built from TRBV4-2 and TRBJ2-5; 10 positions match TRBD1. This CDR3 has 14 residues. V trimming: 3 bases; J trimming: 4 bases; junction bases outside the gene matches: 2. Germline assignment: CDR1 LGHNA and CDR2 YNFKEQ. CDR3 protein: CASSQGDRGETQYF. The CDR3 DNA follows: TGTGCCAGCAGCCAGGGGGACAGGGGAGAGACCCAGTACTTC.

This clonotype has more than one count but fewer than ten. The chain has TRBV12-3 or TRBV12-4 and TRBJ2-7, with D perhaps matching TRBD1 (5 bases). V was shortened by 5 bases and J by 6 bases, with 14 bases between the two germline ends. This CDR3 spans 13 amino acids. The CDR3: CASSPQFRGEQYF. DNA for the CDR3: TGTGCCAGCAGTCCTCAGTTTAGGGGCGAGCAGTACTTC.

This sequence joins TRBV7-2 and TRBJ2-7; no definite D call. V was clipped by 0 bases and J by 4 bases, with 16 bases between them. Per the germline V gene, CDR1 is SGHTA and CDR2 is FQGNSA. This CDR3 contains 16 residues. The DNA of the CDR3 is TGTGCCAGCAGCTTAGCCTCGGGCCGTCCCTCTTACGAGCAGTACTTC. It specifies CASSLASGRPSYEQYF.

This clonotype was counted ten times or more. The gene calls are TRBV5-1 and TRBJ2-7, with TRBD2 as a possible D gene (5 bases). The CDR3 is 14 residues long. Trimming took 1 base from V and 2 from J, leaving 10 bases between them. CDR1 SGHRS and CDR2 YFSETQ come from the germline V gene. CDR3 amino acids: CASSLSGPPYEQYF. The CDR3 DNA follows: TGCGCCAGCAGCTTGAGCGGTCCTCCCTACGAGCAGTACTTC.

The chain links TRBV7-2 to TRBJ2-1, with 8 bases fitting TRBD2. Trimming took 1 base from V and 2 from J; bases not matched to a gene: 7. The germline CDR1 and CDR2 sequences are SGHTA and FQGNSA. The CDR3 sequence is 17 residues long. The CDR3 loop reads CASSLVGLAGTYNEQFF. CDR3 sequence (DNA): TGTGCCAGCAGCTTAGTCGGCCTAGCGGGTACCTACAATGAGCAGTTCTTC.

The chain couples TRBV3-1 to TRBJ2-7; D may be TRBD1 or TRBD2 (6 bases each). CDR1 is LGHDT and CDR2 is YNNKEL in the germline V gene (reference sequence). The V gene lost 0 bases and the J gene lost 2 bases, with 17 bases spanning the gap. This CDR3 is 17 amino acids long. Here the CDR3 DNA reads TGTGCCAGCAGCCAAGAGGTCTACAGGGAGGAGGCCTACGAGCAGTACTTC. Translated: CASSQEVYREEAYEQYF.

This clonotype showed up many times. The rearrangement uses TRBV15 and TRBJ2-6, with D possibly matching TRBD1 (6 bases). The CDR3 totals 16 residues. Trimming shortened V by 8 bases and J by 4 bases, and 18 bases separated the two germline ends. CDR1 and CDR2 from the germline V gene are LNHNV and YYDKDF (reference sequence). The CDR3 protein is CATSSQGGRGANVLTF. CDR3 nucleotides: TGTGCCACCTCGAGCCAAGGGGGAAGAGGGGCCAACGTCCTGACTTTC.

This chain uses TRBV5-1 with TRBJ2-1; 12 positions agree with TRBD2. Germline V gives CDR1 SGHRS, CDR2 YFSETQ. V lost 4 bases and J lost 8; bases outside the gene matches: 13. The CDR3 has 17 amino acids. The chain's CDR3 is CASSDPSGRALGHEQFF. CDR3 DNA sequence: TGCGCCAGCAGCGATCCTAGCGGGAGGGCCCTCGGGCATGAGCAGTTCTTC. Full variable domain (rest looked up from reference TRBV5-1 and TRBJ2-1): KAGVTQTPRYLIKTRGQQVTLSCSPISGHRSVSWYQQTPGQGLQFLFEYFSETQRNKGNFPGRFSGRQFSNSRSEMNVSTLELGDSALYLCASSDPSGRALGHEQFFGPGTRLTVL.

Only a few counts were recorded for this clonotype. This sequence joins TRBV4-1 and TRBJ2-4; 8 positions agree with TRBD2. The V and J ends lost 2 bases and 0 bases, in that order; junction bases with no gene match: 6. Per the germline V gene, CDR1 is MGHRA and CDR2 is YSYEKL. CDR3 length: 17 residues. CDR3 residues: CASSQILAELAKNIQYF. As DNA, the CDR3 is TGCGCCAGCAGCCAAATACTAGCGGAGTTAGCCAAAAACATTCAGTACTTC.

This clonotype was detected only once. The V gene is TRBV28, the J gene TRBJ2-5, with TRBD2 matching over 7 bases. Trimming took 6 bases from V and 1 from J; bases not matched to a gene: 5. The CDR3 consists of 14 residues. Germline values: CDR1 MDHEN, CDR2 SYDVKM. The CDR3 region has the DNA TGTGCCAGCAGAACCGGGACTACCCAAGAGACCCAGTACTTC. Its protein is CASRTGTTQETQYF. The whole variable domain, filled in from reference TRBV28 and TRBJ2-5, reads DVKVTQSSRYLVKRTGEKVFLECVQDMDHENMFWYRQDPGLGLRLIYFSYDVKMKEKGDIPEGYSVSREKKERFSLILESASTNQTSMYLCASRTGTTQETQYFGPGTRLLVL.

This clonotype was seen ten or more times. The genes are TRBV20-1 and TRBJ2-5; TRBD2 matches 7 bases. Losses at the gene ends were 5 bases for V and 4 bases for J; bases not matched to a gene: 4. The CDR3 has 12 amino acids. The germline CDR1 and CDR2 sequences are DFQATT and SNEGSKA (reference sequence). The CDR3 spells CSAGPGGETQYF. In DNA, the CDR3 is TGCAGTGCTGGACCGGGGGGAGAGACCCAGTACTTC.

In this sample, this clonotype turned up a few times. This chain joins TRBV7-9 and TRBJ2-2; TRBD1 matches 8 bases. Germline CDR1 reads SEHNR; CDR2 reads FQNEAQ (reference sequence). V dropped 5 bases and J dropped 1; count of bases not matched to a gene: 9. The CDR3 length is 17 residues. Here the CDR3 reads CASSTIVGTGNTGELFF. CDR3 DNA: TGTGCCAGCAGCACAATCGTTGGGACAGGGAACACCGGGGAGCTGTTTTTT.